The clone carrying this T cell receptor (beta chain) was detected only a few times. The sample belongs to a study of blood T cell repertoires in COVID-19. Study-wide context: From the United States, Italy and Spain came samples of acute and convalescent COVID-19. Sources were T cells, B-cell-depleted T cells, or PBMCs; the material itself was cDNA or gDNA.

Trimming removed 5 bases from V and 0 bases from J; junction bases left unmatched: 6. The CDR3 sequence is 15 residues long. Germline CDR1 PRHDT, CDR2 FYEKMQ (reference sequence). Authors' data handling: Quantification of nucleated cells was approximated via reference gene primer amplification. Assay used: immunoSEQ multiplex PCR; TCRdb lists only in-frame clones, some missing. The V and J calls and clone size were taken over from that table, and D and trimming were inferred from the DNA. This table has 110,000 to 150,000 clones, around 87% appearing once. This receptor was taken from a human donor in a cohort sampled during active COVID-19. The J gene is TRBJ2-7, the V gene TRBV13; 8 bases line up with TRBD2. The sequencing input was peripheral blood. For the CDR3, the DNA is TGTGCCAGCAGCCACACTAGCGGTAGCTCCTACGAGCAGTACTTC. Translated, it gives CASSHTSGSSYEQYF.